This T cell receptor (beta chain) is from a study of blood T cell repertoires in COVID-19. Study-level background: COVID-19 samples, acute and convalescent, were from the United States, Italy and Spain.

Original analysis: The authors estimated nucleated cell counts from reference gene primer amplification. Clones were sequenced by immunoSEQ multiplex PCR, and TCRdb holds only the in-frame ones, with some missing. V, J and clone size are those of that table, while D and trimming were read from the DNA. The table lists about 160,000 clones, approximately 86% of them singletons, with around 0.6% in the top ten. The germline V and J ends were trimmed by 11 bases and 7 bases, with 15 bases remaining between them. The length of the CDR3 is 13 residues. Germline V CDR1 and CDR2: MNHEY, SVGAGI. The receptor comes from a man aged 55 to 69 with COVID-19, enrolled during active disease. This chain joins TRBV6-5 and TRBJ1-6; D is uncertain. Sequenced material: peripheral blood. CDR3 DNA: TGTGCCTGCCGGGCTCGGGAGAATTCACCCCTCCACTTT. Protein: CACRARENSPLHF.